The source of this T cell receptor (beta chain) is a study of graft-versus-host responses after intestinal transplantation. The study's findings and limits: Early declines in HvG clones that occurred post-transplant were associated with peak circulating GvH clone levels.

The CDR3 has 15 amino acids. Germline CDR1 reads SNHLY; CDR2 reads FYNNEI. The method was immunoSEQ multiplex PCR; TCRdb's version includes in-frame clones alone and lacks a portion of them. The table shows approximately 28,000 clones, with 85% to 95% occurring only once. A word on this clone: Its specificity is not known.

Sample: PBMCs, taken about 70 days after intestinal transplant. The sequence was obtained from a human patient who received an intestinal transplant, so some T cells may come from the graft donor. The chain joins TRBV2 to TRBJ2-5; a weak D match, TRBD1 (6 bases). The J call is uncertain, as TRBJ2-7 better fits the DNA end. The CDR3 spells CASSEGGGQLYEQYF. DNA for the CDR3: TGTGCCAGCAGTGAAGGAGGCGGACAGCTCTACGAGCAGTACTTC.